These 25 T cell receptor beta chains share one sample of origin, sequenced in a study of shared T cell receptors in the human thymus. Sequencing was performed with immunoSEQ multiplex PCR; in TCRdb, only in-frame clones are kept and a portion is missing. The sample consists of hundreds of thousands of clones, around 87% of them appearing once. The sample also formed part of further work on human thymus T cells.

Sequencing input: thymocytes. Receptor source: a boy under three years old with a congenital heart defect.

This chain links TRBV5-1 with TRBJ1-2; the match to TRBD1 covers 12 bases. The CDR3 has 20 amino acids. The germline V gene has CDR1 SGHRS and CDR2 YFSETQ. Germline trimming cut 0 bases from V and 4 bases from J; bases unmatched to any gene: 16. The CDR3 loop is CASSLAPSSGTGGPFYGYTF. DNA of the CDR3: TGCGCCAGCAGCTTGGCACCTAGCTCCGGGACAGGGGGCCCCTTCTATGGCTACACCTTC.

For the CDR3, the DNA is TGTGCCAGCAGTTACCCAACCTCGGGACAGGACACTGAAGCTTTCTTT. Residues: CASSYPTSGQDTEAFF. The chain links TRBV28 to TRBJ1-1, with 8 bases matching TRBD1. Germline CDR1 is MDHEN and CDR2 is SYDVKM. CDR3 size: 16 residues. Trimming at V came to 4 bases and at J to 3 bases, leaving 10 bases not matched to a gene.

This rearrangement joins TRBV4-3 to TRBJ2-1; no definite D call. There are 20 residues in the CDR3. The V and J ends lost 0 bases and 0 bases respectively, with 21 bases between them. Germline CDR1 is LGHNA and CDR2 is YSLEER. For the CDR3, the DNA is TGCGCCAGCAGCCAAGATCGGTCTGAACTGCGCCCGCCCTCCTACAATGAGCAGTTCTTC. This gives the protein CASSQDRSELRPPSYNEQFF.

The rearrangement links TRBV11-2 to TRBJ2-3; D possibly corresponds to TRBD2 (7 bases). V lost 5 bases and J 5 bases, leaving 26 bases between the germline ends. Germline CDR1 SGHAT, CDR2 FQNNGV. This CDR3 comprises 18 residues. CDR3 in amino acids: CASSLRGGRRERGDTQYF. In DNA form, the CDR3 reads TGTGCCAGCAGCCTTAGGGGGGGGAGACGGGAGAGGGGAGATACGCAGTATTTT.

The V call is TRBV9, the J call TRBJ2-7; 7 positions match TRBD2. Germline V gene data show CDR1 as SGDLS and CDR2 as YYNGEE. V shed 4 bases, J shed 7 bases, and the junction held 20 bases outside the gene matches. CDR3 length: 17 amino acids. The CDR3 here is CASSPQDSGPSSDEQYF. The CDR3 coding sequence is TGTGCCAGCAGCCCCCAAGATAGCGGGCCATCGTCGGATGAGCAGTACTTC.

J is TRBJ1-5 and V is TRBV4-1, with 8 bases fitting TRBD1. V lost 4 bases, J lost 0 bases, and 14 bases stayed unmatched. The length of the CDR3 is 19 residues. Germline V gene data show CDR1 as MGHRA and CDR2 as YSYEKL. CDR3 in amino acids: CASSPSRGQGPYSNQPQHF. CDR3 nucleotides: TGCGCCAGCAGCCCCAGCCGTGGACAGGGACCATATAGCAATCAGCCCCAGCATTTT.

This chain connects TRBV6-1 to TRBJ2-1; a possible D gene is TRBD1 (7 bases). The CDR3 spans 20 residues. Germline CDR1 and CDR2: MNHNS and SASEGT. The V end lost 2 bases, the J end lost 5 bases, and 28 bases lay between the germline ends. The CDR3: CASSELRGGRTGDLNNEQFF. The CDR3 coding sequence is TGTGCCAGCAGTGAACTTCGGGGAGGAAGGACAGGCGACCTTAACAATGAGCAGTTCTTC.

The chain links TRBV28 to TRBJ2-2, with TRBD1 identical over 9 bases. The J segment lost 3 bases and the V segment lost 3 bases, leaving 5 bases of the junction unmatched. This CDR3 is built from 16 residues. Germline CDR1 reads MDHEN; CDR2 reads SYDVKM. The CDR3 sequence: CASSLGGQGYTGELFF. The CDR3 nucleotides read TGTGCCAGCAGTTTGGGGGGACAGGGCTACACCGGGGAGCTGTTTTTT.

This clone came up once. The V and J genes are TRBV4-2 and TRBJ1-2; weak D call: TRBD1 (6 bases). Trimming left V 0 bases short and J 2 bases short, with 10 bases between. The CDR3 is made up of 15 amino acids. Germline lookup yields CDR1 LGHNA and CDR2 YNFKEQ. CDR3 bases: TGTGCCAGCAGCCAAGACCCGGACAGAAACTATGGCTACACCTTC. Residues: CASSQDPDRNYGYTF.

V and J are TRBV7-9 and TRBJ2-3; 8 bases fit TRBD2. The CDR3 is made up of 18 amino acids. Germline CDR1 is SEHNR and CDR2 is FQNEAQ (reference sequence). Trimming at V came to 4 bases and at J to 0 bases, leaving 12 bases not matched to a gene. CDR3 nucleotide sequence: TGTGCCAGCAGCTCTACTTTTCTGGCTAGCGGGAGCACAGATACGCAGTATTTT. Translated: CASSSTFLASGSTDTQYF.

The rearrangement links TRBV5-4 to TRBJ2-7; TRBD2 aligns across 11 bases. The CDR3 loop spans 17 amino acids. The V segment lost 1 base and the J segment 2 bases; nucleotides outside the gene matches: 8. Per germline, CDR1 SGHNT and CDR2 YYREEE (reference sequence). CDR3 amino acids: CASSLSPGTSGTYEQYF. CDR3 coding DNA: TGTGCCAGCAGCTTGTCTCCCGGGACTAGCGGTACCTACGAGCAGTACTTC.

The chain couples TRBV6-1 to TRBJ2-5; 7 bases align to TRBD2. The CDR3 runs to 14 residues. Germline V gene data show CDR1 as MNHNS and CDR2 as SASEGT. Trimming cost V 4 bases and J 3 bases; bases outside gene matches: 5. The CDR3 bases are TGTGCCAGCAGTGTTGCGGGGGTTGAAGAGACCCAGTACTTC. Residues: CASSVAGVEETQYF.

In DNA form, the CDR3 reads TGTGCCAGCATCGGGACAGGGGGCGATGCAACTAATGAAAAACTGTTTTTT. Protein: CASIGTGGDATNEKLFF. The gene calls are TRBV2 and TRBJ1-4, with 12 positions matching TRBD1. Germline assignment: CDR1 SNHLY and CDR2 FYNNEI. V lost 7 bases, J lost 0 bases, and 6 bases stayed unmatched. The CDR3 runs to 17 residues.

This chain uses TRBV28 with TRBJ2-3; weak D call: TRBD1 (5 bases). Germline lookup yields CDR1 MDHEN and CDR2 SYDVKM. V was clipped by 0 bases and J by 2 bases, with 6 bases between them. This CDR3 comprises 14 residues. The CDR3 nucleotides are TGTGCCAGCAGTTTATGGACAGCCACAGATACGCAGTATTTT. This encodes CASSLWTATDTQYF.

Concerning this clone itself: Additional DNA sequences in this sample encode the identical CDR3. V and J are TRBV5-1 and TRBJ2-5; 13 bases match TRBD2. The germline V gene encodes CDR1 SGHRS and CDR2 YFSETQ. This CDR3 has 15 amino acids. V shed 4 bases, J shed 3 bases, and the junction held 3 bases outside the gene matches. The CDR3, as DNA: TGCGCCAGCAGCCTAGGACTAGCGGGAGAAGAGACCCAGTACTTC. It encodes CASSLGLAGEETQYF.

The chain carries TRBV11-3 and TRBJ2-7; TRBD2 matches 8 bases. Losses at the gene ends were 8 bases for V and 2 bases for J; bases not matched to a gene: 8. Germline V gene data show CDR1 as SGHNT and CDR2 as YENEEA. There are 14 residues in the CDR3. The CDR3 region is CASREAGGPYEQYF. The CDR3 DNA sequence: TGTGCCAGCCGTGAGGCGGGAGGCCCCTACGAGCAGTACTTC. The variable domain in full, with the rest retrieved from reference TRBV11-3 and TRBJ2-7, is EAGVVQSPRYKIIEKKQPVAFWCNPISGHNTLYWYLQNLGQGPELLIRYENEEAVDDSQLPKDRFSAERLKGVDSTLKIQPAELGDSAVYLCASREAGGPYEQYFGPGTRLTVT.

The chain recombines TRBV6-5 with TRBJ2-7, with a tentative D call TRBD1 (6 bases). V lost 5 bases to trimming and J lost 2 bases, with 16 bases between them. Germline V gene data show CDR1 as MNHEY and CDR2 as SVGAGI. The CDR3 sequence is 15 residues long. This CDR3 reads CASSHSGTTTYEQYF. CDR3 nucleotides: TGTGCCAGCAGTCATTCCGGGACAACTACCTACGAGCAGTACTTC.

The chain combines TRBV2 with TRBJ2-5; 8 positions match TRBD2. V gave up 4 bases and J gave up 3 bases; unmatched junction bases: 7. CDR1 and CDR2 (germline): SNHLY, FYNNEI. The CDR3 totals 15 residues. The CDR3 region has the DNA TGTGCCAGCAGTGCCCGGCTAGCGGGCAAAGAGACCCAGTACTTC. As protein: CASSARLAGKETQYF.

V is TRBV7-2 and J is TRBJ2-7; D might be TRBD1 (6 bases). Trimming removed 2 bases at V and 2 bases at J, with 13 bases between. From germline, CDR1 is SGHTA and CDR2 FQGNSA. The CDR3 loop spans 15 amino acids. The CDR3 DNA sequence: TGTGCCAGCAGCTTAACAGGGATTAGTACCTACGAGCAGTACTTC. Its translation is CASSLTGISTYEQYF.

The V and J genes are TRBV4-2 and TRBJ2-1; 7 nucleotides match TRBD2. The J segment lost 3 bases and the V segment lost 0 bases, leaving 5 bases of the junction unmatched. Germline V lookup: CDR1 LGHNA, CDR2 YNFKEQ. This CDR3 is built from 16 residues. CDR3 in DNA: TGTGCCAGCAGCCAAGATCGGCGGGAGTTCTACAATGAGCAGTTCTTC. It encodes CASSQDRREFYNEQFF.

V usage is TRBV7-9 and J usage is TRBJ1-2, with 7 bases aligning to TRBD1. Germline trimming cut 5 bases from V and 5 bases from J; bases unmatched to any gene: 11. This CDR3 has 15 residues. CDR1 and CDR2 (germline): SEHNR, FQNEAQ (reference sequence). This chain's CDR3 is CASSPNRGKMYGYTF. The CDR3 nucleotides read TGTGCCAGCAGCCCTAACAGGGGCAAGATGTATGGCTACACCTTC.

V and J are TRBV25-1 and TRBJ2-1, with 13 bases fitting TRBD2. The junction had 5 bases not matched to a gene; V was cut back by 3 bases and J by 6 bases. The CDR3 extends over 16 amino acids. Germline loops: CDR1 MGHDK, CDR2 SYGVNS. CDR3 DNA sequence: TGTGCCAGCAGTGATCCGACTAGCGGGAGGCTCAATGAGCAGTTCTTC. Its protein is CASSDPTSGRLNEQFF.

V and J are TRBV5-6 and TRBJ2-7, with D perhaps matching TRBD1 (5 bases). The V end lost 4 bases, the J end lost 0 bases, and 11 bases lay between the germline ends. CDR3 size: 14 residues. The germline CDR1 and CDR2 sequences are SGHDT and YYEEEE. Here the CDR3 reads CASSGAVSSYEQYF. CDR3 DNA: TGTGCCAGCAGCGGGGCGGTCAGCTCCTACGAGCAGTACTTC.

The chain employs TRBV5-6 and TRBJ2-2; the D gene is possibly TRBD1 (5 bases). Trimming left V 4 bases short and J 7 bases short, with 20 bases between. CDR1 SGHDT and CDR2 YYEEEE come from the germline V gene. This CDR3 is built from 16 residues. The CDR3 nucleotides are TGTGCCAGCAGCAGGCTAGGGGCTGGGCCAAACGGGGAGCTGTTTTTT. The encoded protein is CASSRLGAGPNGELFF.

This chain links TRBV6-4 with TRBJ2-2, with 10 bases fitting TRBD2. CDR1 is MRHNA, CDR2 SNTAGT, per germline. CDR3 length equals 16 residues. With V trimmed by 5 bases and J by 2 bases, 5 bases remained unmatched. In DNA, the CDR3 is TGTGCCAGCAGTTCAGCGGGAGGGCATAACACCGGGGAGCTGTTTTTT. Its translation is CASSSAGGHNTGELFF.